Listed here are 28 T cell receptor beta chains from one sample, sequenced in a study of neurological immune-mediated disorders (dated by TCRdb to about 2019). Libraries were built with 5' RACE. Sequenced on an Illumina HiSeq 2500. Clones were called with MiXCR by TCRdb after fastp trimmed the public reads at Q25, and only in-frame beta chains were retained. Duplicate CDR3 protein sequences are folded into a single record with the most common DNA and genes. This sample is represented by fewer than 55,000 distinct CDR3 sequences; over 9.5% of them were singletons. The leading ten clones occupy roughly 10% of the sample. Per the publication, the time point label means: longitudinal time-point 3. The sample consisted of PBMCs. These receptors originate from a male donor with HTLV-1-associated myelopathy (HAM/TSP).

This clonotype was recorded at least ten times. The CDR3 DNA follows: TGCGCCAGCAGCGGGACCCTCCAGGCCGCGAACACCGGGGAGCTGTTTTTT. The encoded protein is CASSGTLQAANTGELFF. The V and J genes are TRBV5-1 and TRBJ2-2; D is perhaps TRBD1 or TRBD2 (5 bases each). Trimming removed 4 bases at V and 0 bases at J, with 16 bases between. This CDR3 has 17 amino acids. From germline, CDR1 is SGHRS and CDR2 YFSETQ.

This clonotype occurred a few times. The J gene is TRBJ1-1, the V gene TRBV6-2 or TRBV6-3, with 12 bases lining up with TRBD1. V was pared by 6 bases and J by 3 bases, with 5 bases of the junction left unmatched. Germline CDR1 and CDR2: MNHEY and SVGEGT. This CDR3 is 15 amino acids long. CDR3 region: CASRGQGAGYTEAFF. As DNA, the CDR3 is TGTGCCAGCAGGGGACAGGGGGCTGGTTACACTGAAGCTTTCTTT.

Many counts were recorded for this clonotype. The CDR3 nucleotides are TGTGCCAGCAGCGACTCACAGGGGGCTAATTCACCCCTCCACTTT. Protein: CASSDSQGANSPLHF. The chain recombines TRBV9 with TRBJ1-6, with 9 bases aligning to TRBD1. Losses at the gene ends were 3 bases for V and 6 bases for J; bases not matched to a gene: 4. CDR3 length: 15 amino acids. Germline V gene lookup returns CDR1 SGDLS and CDR2 YYNGEE.

The chain employs TRBV20-1 and TRBJ2-5; D call uncertain. V lost 5 bases and J 6 bases, leaving 16 bases between the germline ends. Looked up from germline, CDR1 is DFQATT and CDR2 is SNEGSKA (reference sequence). This CDR3 spans 13 amino acids. The CDR3 bases are TGCAGTGCTCCAACATGGGCGACGCAGACCCAGTACTTC. This encodes CSAPTWATQTQYF.

This clonotype was detected only a few times. This chain connects TRBV20-1 to TRBJ1-4; 8 bases align to TRBD1. Germline V gene lookup returns CDR1 DFQATT and CDR2 SNEGSKA (reference sequence). This CDR3 spans 14 amino acids. V was clipped by 2 bases and J by 8 bases; unmatched bases: 7. CDR3 protein: CSARPGQAVEKLFF. Here the CDR3 DNA reads TGCAGTGCTAGACCGGGACAGGCCGTAGAAAAACTGTTTTTT.

This clonotype showed up many times. The chain links TRBV5-6 to TRBJ1-1; 8 bases map to TRBD1. J lost 6 bases, V lost 2 bases, and 15 bases had no gene match. This CDR3 region has 17 residues. The V gene's germline CDR1 is SGHDT and CDR2 YYEEEE. This chain's CDR3 is CASSLSVRGRGFAEAFF. The DNA of the CDR3 is TGTGCCAGCAGCTTATCGGTCAGGGGGCGCGGGTTTGCTGAAGCTTTCTTT.

There are many counts of this clonotype. The chain links TRBV7-2 to TRBJ2-2; D perhaps matches TRBD2 (5 bases). Trimming removed 5 bases from V and 0 bases from J, with 13 bases in between. The CDR3 length is 16 residues. Germline V gene lookup returns CDR1 SGHTA and CDR2 FQGNSA. This CDR3 is CASSLFGGSNTGELFF. CDR3 nucleotide sequence: TGTGCCAGCAGCCTCTTTGGCGGGTCGAACACCGGGGAGCTGTTTTTT.

This clonotype showed up many times. The rearrangement joins TRBV29-1 to TRBJ2-3; TRBD1 might be the D (5 bases). Germline V gives CDR1 SQVTM, CDR2 ANQGSEA. V was pared by 6 bases and J by 2 bases, with 12 bases between. This CDR3 contains 13 residues. The CDR3 sequence: CSVSTDPTDTQYF. CDR3 DNA sequence: TGCAGCGTGTCGACAGACCCCACAGATACGCAGTATTTT.

Many counts were recorded for this clonotype. The chain links TRBV5-1 to TRBJ1-6; no definite D call. This CDR3 has 14 residues. Trimming cost V 1 base and J 7 bases, with 9 bases left between them. CDR1 SGHRS and CDR2 YFSETQ come from the germline V gene. The CDR3 sequence is CASSLMTDNSPLHF. In DNA form, the CDR3 reads TGCGCCAGCAGCTTGATGACGGACAATTCACCCCTCCACTTT.

At least ten counts were recorded for this clonotype. The J gene is TRBJ2-7, the V gene TRBV28; possibly TRBD1 for D (5 bases). Germline V CDR1 and CDR2: MDHEN, SYDVKM. The CDR3 covers 13 residues. The CDR3 reads CMVSDGHYSEQYF. The CDR3 nucleotides are TGTATGGTCTCAGACGGACACTACAGCGAGCAGTACTTC.

This chain joins TRBV9 and TRBJ1-5, with 9 positions matching TRBD1. This CDR3 spans 15 amino acids. From germline, CDR1 is SGDLS and CDR2 YYNGEE. V lost 4 bases to trimming and J lost 4 bases; unmatched junction nucleotides: 6. In DNA form, the CDR3 reads TGTGCCAGCAGCCGACAGGGGGTAGGTAATCAGCCCCAGCATTTT. Amino acid sequence: CASSRQGVGNQPQHF.

This clonotype was observed many times. The gene calls are TRBV28 and TRBJ2-7; 7 bases agree with TRBD1. Germline-derived CDR1 and CDR2 are MDHEN and SYDVKM. Unmatched junction bases numbered 14, after V lost 6 bases and J lost 0 bases. The CDR3 is 17 residues long. The CDR3 protein is CASSRQRSGTDSYEQYF. DNA of the CDR3: TGTGCCAGCAGCAGACAGAGATCCGGGACAGACTCCTACGAGCAGTACTTC.

Many counts were recorded for this clonotype. The gene calls are TRBV15 and TRBJ1-6; TRBD1 aligns across 8 bases. V gave up 1 base and J gave up 8 bases; unmatched junction bases: 4. The CDR3 contains 15 residues. Germline V gene sequence: CDR1 LNHNV, CDR2 YYDKDF (reference sequence). The CDR3 DNA sequence: TGTGCCACCAGCAGAGCCAGGACAGGGCATTCACCCCTCCACTTT. Protein product: CATSRARTGHSPLHF.

The table lists this clonotype with many counts. The chain employs TRBV15 and TRBJ1-5, with D possibly being TRBD1 (6 bases). The CDR3 consists of 15 residues. V was trimmed by 1 base and J by 0 bases, leaving 7 bases between them. CDR1 and CDR2 (germline): LNHNV, YYDKDF (reference sequence). Here the CDR3 reads CATSRVGGSNQPQHF. DNA of the CDR3: TGTGCCACCAGCAGAGTAGGGGGTAGCAATCAGCCCCAGCATTTT. Looking up the rest from reference TRBV15 and TRBJ1-5 gives the full variable domain: DAMVIQNPRYQVTQFGKPVTLSCSQTLNHNVMYWYQQKSSQAPKLLFHYYDKDFNNEADTPDNFQSRRPNTSFCFLDIRSPGLGDTAMYLCATSRVGGSNQPQHFGDGTRLSIL.

Turning to this clonotype: At one boundary the junction diverges from the germline segment, which might be a read error. This chain joins TRBV2 and TRBJ1-1, with D maybe TRBD1 (6 bases). CDR1 is SNHLY and CDR2 is FYNNEI in the germline V gene. The CDR3 spans 11 residues. CDR3 sequence: CASRRDTEAFF. The CDR3 coding sequence is TGTGCCAGCAGAAGGGACACTGAAGCTTTTTTT.

In its sample, this clonotype was seen many times. V is TRBV7-2 and J is TRBJ1-2; no firm D call. Germline values: CDR1 SGHTA, CDR2 FQGNSA. The CDR3 covers 16 residues. V was clipped by 5 bases and J by 2 bases, with 18 bases between them. The CDR3 coding sequence is TGTGCCAGCAGCGGTGATGGTTGGAGAGGGAACTATGGCTACACCTTC. Amino acid sequence: CASSGDGWRGNYGYTF.

This clonotype was seen ten or more times. The V call is TRBV12-3 or TRBV12-4, the J call TRBJ2-2; 8 nucleotides match TRBD1. There are 17 residues in the CDR3. V shed 6 bases, J shed 6 bases, and the junction held 15 bases outside the gene matches. CDR3 loop: CASSPVGTGLPPGELFF. The CDR3 DNA reads TGTGCCAGCAGCCCAGTAGGGACAGGTCTTCCCCCCGGGGAGCTGTTTTTT.

This clonotype was recorded many times. The chain employs TRBV4-3 and TRBJ2-1, with unresolved D. The CDR3 is 17 residues long. Germline V gene lookup returns CDR1 LGHNA and CDR2 YSLEER. Trimming pared 3 bases from V and 8 bases from J, leaving 23 bases between. The CDR3 bases are TGCGCCAGCAGCCACGATTTTCACGGGTCGGTTAGGGATGAGCAGTTCTTC. Residues: CASSHDFHGSVRDEQFF.

This clonotype was detected many times. The V call is TRBV28, the J call TRBJ1-5; 9 nucleotides align to TRBD1. The CDR3 is made up of 17 amino acids. Germline V gene data show CDR1 as MDHEN and CDR2 as SYDVKM. Trimming removed 6 bases from V and 5 bases from J; junction bases left unmatched: 14. The DNA for the CDR3 is TGTGCCAGCAGCACACGGAGCATTCGGACAGGGGATCAGCCCCAGCATTTT. Amino acid sequence: CASSTRSIRTGDQPQHF.

The chain couples TRBV2 to TRBJ1-1; no firm D call. This CDR3 comprises 17 residues. The germline CDR1 and CDR2 sequences are SNHLY and FYNNEI. Trimming stripped 8 bases from V and 1 base from J, with 23 bases between. CDR3 protein: CASQFVGSGGSNTEAFF. The DNA for the CDR3 is TGTGCCAGCCAGTTTGTGGGCTCCGGCGGGTCGAACACTGAAGCTTTCTTT.

This clonotype has a handful of counts. This chain connects TRBV7-8 to TRBJ2-2, with unresolved D. This CDR3 is 14 amino acids long. Trimming pared 6 bases from V and 7 bases from J, leaving 15 bases between. CDR1 and CDR2 (germline): SGHVS, FQNEAQ. CDR3 DNA: TGTGCCAGCAGACGATCCCCGGTAAACGGGGAGCTGTTTTTT. Protein: CASRRSPVNGELFF. Filled out from reference TRBV7-8 and TRBJ2-2, the complete variable domain reads GAGVSQSPRYKVAKRGQDVALRCDPISGHVSLFWYQQALGQGPEFLTYFQNEAQLDKSGLPSDRFFAERPEGSVSTLKIQRTQQEDSAVYLCASRRSPVNGELFFGEGSRLTVL.

This clonotype was detected ten times or more. The CDR3 spells CASSSRGGRNEKLFF. CDR3 sequence (DNA): TGTGCCAGCAGCTCCCGCGGGGGCAGGAATGAAAAACTGTTTTTT. V usage is TRBV11-3 and J usage is TRBJ1-4, with a tentative D call TRBD1 (6 bases). The germline gives CDR1 SGHNT, CDR2 YENEEA. The CDR3 covers 15 residues. Trimming shortened V by 4 bases and J by 5 bases, and 14 bases separated the two germline ends.

At least ten counts were recorded for this clonotype. V gene TRBV29-1 combines with J gene TRBJ2-7, with D unclear. Germline V CDR1 and CDR2: SQVTM, ANQGSEA. V gave up 5 bases and J gave up 5 bases, with 13 bases separating them. The CDR3 is 12 amino acids. CDR3 bases: TGCAGCGTTACCCCCGATGCGGACGAGCAGTACTTC. It translates to CSVTPDADEQYF.

This clonotype was detected many times. V and J are TRBV5-5 and TRBJ2-7, with D uncertain. V shed 0 bases and J shed 0 bases, with 7 bases lying between them. In germline, CDR1 is SGHKS, CDR2 YYEKEE (reference sequence). The length of the CDR3 is 14 residues. The DNA for the CDR3 is TGTGCCAGCAGCTTGGTGGGGTACTCCTACGAGCAGTACTTC. Its translation: CASSLVGYSYEQYF.

This clonotype came up a few times. The chain has TRBV7-9 and TRBJ1-6; no clear D. The CDR3 has 13 residues. The germline V gene encodes CDR1 SEHNR and CDR2 FQNEAQ (reference sequence). V lost 6 bases and J lost 4, with 7 bases in between. DNA of the CDR3: TGTGCCAGCAGGGGATCGTATAATTCACCCCTCCACTTT. It encodes CASRGSYNSPLHF.

This clonotype was recorded many times. J is TRBJ2-7 and V is TRBV9; 10 bases align to TRBD1. With 4 bases clipped from V and 3 bases from J, the junction kept 7 bases outside the gene matches. Germline V gives CDR1 SGDLS, CDR2 YYNGEE. This CDR3 is 15 amino acids long. DNA of the CDR3: TGTGCCAGCAGCCCGAGGGACAGGGGCCACTACGAGCAGTACTTC. Its protein is CASSPRDRGHYEQYF.

Many counts were recorded for this clonotype. The chain links TRBV7-2 to TRBJ2-6; D is uncertain. Trimming removed 2 bases from V and 1 base from J, with 15 bases in between. The CDR3 has 18 residues. Looked up from germline, CDR1 is SGHTA and CDR2 is FQGNSA. The CDR3 DNA follows: TGTGCCAGCAGCTTAAATGCTGTAATAGGTTCTGGGGCCAACGTCCTGACTTTC. It codes for CASSLNAVIGSGANVLTF.

This clonotype was found many times. The rearrangement links TRBV10-2 to TRBJ1-6; D is unresolved. This CDR3 has 13 amino acids. Germline CDR1 reads WSHSY; CDR2 reads SAAADI. The V and J ends lost 2 bases and 10 bases respectively, with 9 bases between them. CDR3 sequence reads: CASSEVQKSPLHF. In DNA, the CDR3 is TGCGCCAGCAGTGAGGTCCAGAAATCACCCCTCCACTTT.